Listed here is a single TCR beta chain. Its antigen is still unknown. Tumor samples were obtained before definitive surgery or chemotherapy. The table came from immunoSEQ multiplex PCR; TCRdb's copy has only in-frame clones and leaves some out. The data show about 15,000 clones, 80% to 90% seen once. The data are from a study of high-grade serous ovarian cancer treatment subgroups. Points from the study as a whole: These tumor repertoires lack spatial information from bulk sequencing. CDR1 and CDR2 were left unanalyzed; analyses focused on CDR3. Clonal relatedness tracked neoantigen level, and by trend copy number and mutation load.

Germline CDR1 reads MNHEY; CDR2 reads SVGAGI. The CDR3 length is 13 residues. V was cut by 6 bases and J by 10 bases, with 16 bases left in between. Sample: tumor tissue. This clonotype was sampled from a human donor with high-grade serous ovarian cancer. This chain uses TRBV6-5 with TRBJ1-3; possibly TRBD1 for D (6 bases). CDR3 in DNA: TGTGCCAGCAGCTTCGGGACATTTGGGACCATATATTTT. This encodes CASSFGTFGTIYF.